These 15 T cell receptor beta chains originate from one sample sequenced in a study of blood T cell repertoires in COVID-19. The repertoire was sequenced with immunoSEQ multiplex PCR; TCRdb's copy has only in-frame clones and lacks some. Of approximately 66,000 clones in the sample, around 87% were seen once. The sequenced sample consisted of peripheral blood. Receptor source: a man aged 60-69 years with acute or convalescent COVID-19.

This clone was found once. The V call is TRBV18, the J call TRBJ2-3; D remains ambiguous. The CDR3 has 15 amino acids. V was cut by 2 bases and J by 0 bases, with 9 bases left in between. Looked up from germline, CDR1 is KGHSH and CDR2 is LQKENI. This chain's CDR3 is CASSPSRPSTDTQYF. The CDR3 coding sequence is TGTGCCAGCTCACCATCGCGGCCTAGCACAGATACGCAGTATTTT.

J is TRBJ2-1 and V is TRBV10-2; 8 bases are shared with TRBD1. Germline CDR1 is WSHSY and CDR2 is SAAADI. The ends lost 3 bases at V and 8 bases at J; junction bases unmatched: 3. The CDR3 contains 13 residues. The CDR3 spells CASSEPTGDEQFF. Here the CDR3 DNA reads TGCGCCAGCAGTGAACCGACAGGGGATGAGCAGTTCTTC.

CDR3 protein: CASGTHQETQYF. CDR3 DNA sequence: TGTGCCAGCGGGACTCACCAAGAGACCCAGTACTTC. The genes are TRBV10-3 and TRBJ2-5, with D possibly matching TRBD2 (6 bases). Trimming took off 10 bases at V and 0 bases at J, with 9 bases between the two ends. The CDR3 totals 12 residues. Per the germline V gene, CDR1 is ENHRY and CDR2 is SYGVKD.

The chain uses TRBV6-5 and TRBJ1-5; possible D gene TRBD1, 6 bases. The V end was cut by 6 bases, the J end by 5 bases, with 11 bases between. The CDR3 contains 13 residues. Per germline, CDR1 MNHEY and CDR2 SVGAGI. CDR3 region: CASRLDSYQPQHF. In nucleotides, the CDR3 is TGTGCCAGCAGACTGGACAGTTATCAGCCCCAGCATTTT.

This clone was found once. The J gene is TRBJ2-7, the V gene TRBV7-6, with D perhaps matching TRBD2 (6 bases). Trimming left V 0 bases short and J 7 bases short, with 13 bases between. The CDR3 length is 14 residues. Germline loops: CDR1 SGHVS, CDR2 FNYEAQ. The CDR3 sequence is CASSLAGGAEEQYF. CDR3 DNA: TGTGCCAGCAGCTTAGCCGGCGGGGCCGAGGAGCAGTACTTC.

This chain connects TRBV5-1 to TRBJ2-5; 7 bases are shared with TRBD1. Germline-derived CDR1 and CDR2 are SGHRS and YFSETQ. The CDR3 runs to 14 residues. V gave up 0 bases and J gave up 3 bases; unmatched junction bases: 2. This CDR3 is CASSLDTGEETQYF. CDR3 DNA sequence: TGCGCCAGCAGCTTGGACACAGGGGAAGAGACCCAGTACTTC.

This clone appeared a single time. J is TRBJ1-2 and V is TRBV5-1; TRBD1 aligns across 7 bases. The CDR3 runs 14 residues. Losses at the gene ends were 2 bases for V and 2 bases for J; bases not matched to a gene: 3. Germline lookup yields CDR1 SGHRS and CDR2 YFSETQ. This chain's CDR3 is CASSFSTGNYGYTF. In DNA, the CDR3 is TGCGCCAGCAGCTTTTCGACAGGGAACTATGGCTACACCTTC. Together with reference TRBV5-1 and TRBJ1-2, the CDR3 gives the full variable domain: KAGVTQTPRYLIKTRGQQVTLSCSPISGHRSVSWYQQTPGQGLQFLFEYFSETQRNKGNFPGRFSGRQFSNSRSEMNVSTLELGDSALYLCASSFSTGNYGYTFGSGTRLTVV.

The CDR3 DNA follows: TGTGCCAGCAGCCTCGACAGGGTAAACGAGCAGTACTTC. Translated: CASSLDRVNEQYF. The chain links TRBV11-2 to TRBJ2-7, with 7 bases lining up with TRBD1. Looked up from germline, CDR1 is SGHAT and CDR2 is FQNNGV. The CDR3 is 13 residues long. Trimming took 5 bases from V and 5 from J; bases not matched to a gene: 6.

The CDR3 sequence is CASSPNRENQPQHF. DNA for the CDR3: TGTGCCAGCAGTCCGAACAGAGAGAATCAGCCCCAGCATTTT. The chain couples TRBV27 to TRBJ1-5, with D hard to call. Trimming removed 5 bases at V and 4 bases at J, with 12 bases between. Germline CDR1 MNHEY, CDR2 SMNVEV (reference sequence). The CDR3 has 14 amino acids.

The chain has TRBV5-1 and TRBJ1-4; the D gene is possibly TRBD1 (6 bases). The V gene lost 0 bases and the J gene lost 1 base, with 10 bases spanning the gap. The CDR3 is made up of 16 amino acids. Per germline, CDR1 SGHRS and CDR2 YFSETQ. The CDR3 sequence is CASSLGGQVTNEKLFF. CDR3 DNA sequence: TGCGCCAGCAGCTTGGGGGGGCAAGTAACTAATGAAAAACTGTTTTTT.

The chain carries TRBV28 and TRBJ1-2; possibly TRBD1 for D (5 bases). V lost 3 bases to trimming and J lost 0 bases, with 8 bases between them. This CDR3 is built from 14 residues. Germline-derived CDR1 and CDR2 are MDHEN and SYDVKM. CDR3 residues: CASSFQGSNYGYTF. DNA for the CDR3: TGTGCCAGCAGTTTCCAGGGTTCTAACTATGGCTACACCTTC.

Written as DNA, the CDR3 is TGTGCCAGCTCACCACCGGACAGGAGTCCCATGAACACTGAAGCTTTCTTT. Its translation is CASSPPDRSPMNTEAFF. This chain uses TRBV18 with TRBJ1-1; 7 bases align to TRBD1. Per the germline V gene, CDR1 is KGHSH and CDR2 is LQKENI. The V gene end was trimmed by 0 bases and the J gene end by 0 bases; junction bases not matched to a gene: 7. The CDR3 sequence is 17 residues long.

The rearrangement uses TRBV6-5 and TRBJ2-1, with TRBD1 identical over 10 bases. Trimming cost V 4 bases and J 6 bases; bases outside gene matches: 6. The CDR3 covers 15 residues. Per the germline V gene, CDR1 is MNHEY and CDR2 is SVGAGI. The CDR3 region has the DNA TGTGCCAGCAGTTTCCCGGGGACAGGGGTCAATGAGCAGTTCTTC. Translation: CASSFPGTGVNEQFF.

Only a few counts were recorded for this clone. This sequence joins TRBV2 and TRBJ1-2; possibly TRBD1 for D (5 bases). This CDR3 is 13 amino acids long. CDR1 and CDR2 (germline): SNHLY, FYNNEI. The V gene lost 5 bases and the J gene lost 7 bases, with 14 bases spanning the gap. In nucleotides, the CDR3 is TGTGCCAGCAGTTCCGGGACTGTTGGTGGCTACACCTTC. It translates to CASSSGTVGGYTF.

The chain couples TRBV5-4 to TRBJ2-5; D is undetermined. Germline V gene sequence: CDR1 SGHNT, CDR2 YYREEE (reference sequence). CDR3 length: 13 residues. V was trimmed by 1 base and J by 1 base, leaving 5 bases between them. CDR3 region: CASSLSVQETQYF. In DNA form, the CDR3 reads TGTGCCAGCAGCTTGTCGGTCCAAGAGACCCAGTACTTC.